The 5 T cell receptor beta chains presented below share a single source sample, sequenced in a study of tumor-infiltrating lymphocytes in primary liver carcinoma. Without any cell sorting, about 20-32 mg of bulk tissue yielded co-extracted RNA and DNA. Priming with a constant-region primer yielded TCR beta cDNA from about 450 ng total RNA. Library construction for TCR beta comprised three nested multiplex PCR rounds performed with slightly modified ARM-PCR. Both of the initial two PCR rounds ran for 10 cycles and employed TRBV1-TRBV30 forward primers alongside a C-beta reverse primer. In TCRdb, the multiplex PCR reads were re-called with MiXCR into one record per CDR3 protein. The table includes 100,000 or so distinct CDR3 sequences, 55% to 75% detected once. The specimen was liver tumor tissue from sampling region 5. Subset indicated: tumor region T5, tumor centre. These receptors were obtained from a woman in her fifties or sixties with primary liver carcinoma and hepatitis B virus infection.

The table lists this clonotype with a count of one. CDR3 in DNA: TGCGCCAGCAGTCTCGCGGGGAGGGTCTACGAGCAGTACTTC. Protein: CASSLAGRVYEQYF. This rearrangement joins TRBV4-1 to TRBJ2-7; 7 nucleotides line up with TRBD2. This CDR3 comprises 14 residues. Per germline, CDR1 MGHRA and CDR2 YSYEKL. V lost 6 bases, J lost 3 bases, and 8 bases stayed unmatched.

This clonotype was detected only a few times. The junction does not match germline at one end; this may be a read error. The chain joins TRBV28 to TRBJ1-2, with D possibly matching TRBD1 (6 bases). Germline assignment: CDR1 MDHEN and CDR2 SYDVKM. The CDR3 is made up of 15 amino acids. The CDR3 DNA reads TGTGCCAGCAGCTCCGGACAGATTAATAACTATGACTACACCTTC. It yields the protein CASSSGQINNYDYTF.

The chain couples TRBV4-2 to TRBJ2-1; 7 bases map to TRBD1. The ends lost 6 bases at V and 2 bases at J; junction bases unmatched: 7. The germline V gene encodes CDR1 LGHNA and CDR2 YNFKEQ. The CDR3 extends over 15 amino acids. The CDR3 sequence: CASRRRTGTYNEQFF. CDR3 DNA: TGTGCCAGCAGGCGGAGGACAGGTACCTACAATGAGCAGTTCTTC.

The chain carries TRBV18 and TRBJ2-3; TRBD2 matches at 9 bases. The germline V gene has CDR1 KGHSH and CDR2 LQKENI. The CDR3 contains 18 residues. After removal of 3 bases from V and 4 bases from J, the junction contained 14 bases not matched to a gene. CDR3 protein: CASSPRPSAGGPPDTQYF. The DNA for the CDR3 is TGTGCCAGCTCACCCCGCCCCTCAGCGGGAGGCCCCCCAGATACGCAGTATTTT.

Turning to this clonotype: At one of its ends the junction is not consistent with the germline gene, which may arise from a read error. Here the CDR3 reads CASSWATGFNNEQLF. In DNA form, the CDR3 reads TGTGCCAGCAGCTGGGCTACCGGGTTTAACAACGAGCAGCTCTTC. This chain uses TRBV11-2 with TRBJ2-1; D not certain. This CDR3 is 15 amino acids long. Germline V gene lookup returns CDR1 SGHAT and CDR2 FQNNGV. Full variable domain (rest looked up from reference TRBV11-2 and TRBJ2-1): EAGVAQSPRYKIIEKRQSVAFWCNPISGHATLYWYQQILGQGPKLLIQFQNNGVVDDSQLPKDRFSAERLKGVDSTLKIQPAKLEDSAVYLCASSWATGFNNEQLFGPGTRLTVL.